Here is one T cell receptor (beta chain) with its context. These data are taken from a study of cytomegalovirus exposure and HLA in healthy donors. This CDR3 is 15 amino acids long. The germline gives CDR1 SGHDT, CDR2 YYEEEE. Trimming shortened V by 2 bases and J by 4 bases, and 13 bases separated the two germline ends. TCRdb's copy holds only in-frame clones and misses some; the assay was immunoSEQ multiplex PCR. Here the sample spans some 150,000 clones, 75% to 90% being singletons. Sequencing was carried out using PBMCs. V is TRBV5-6 and J is TRBJ1-3; D not certain. The sequence was collected from a man between 18 and 35 years old in good health and CMV-seropositive. The CDR3 coding sequence is TGTGCCAGCAGCTTCCCGGGCTCGGGGGGAAACACCATATATTTT. It codes for CASSFPGSGGNTIYF.